The 28 T cell receptor beta chains below come from one sample, sequenced in a study of Graves' ophthalmopathy and Graves' hyperthyroidism. RNA transcripts were the template, and TCR beta CDR3 regions were amplified from them. The first-round RT-PCR employed HTBI primers together with the Qiagen OneStep RT-PCR kit. A multiplex PCR was then performed as the second round. TCRdb fed the multiplex PCR reads into MiXCR, producing one record per CDR3 protein. The table lists approximately 640,000 distinct CDR3 sequences, roughly two fifths of them singletons. The sample comprised peripheral blood. The origin of the receptors is an adult man with Graves' ophthalmopathy.

A few counts support this clonotype. The CDR3 loop reads CASSPPGRSNSPLHF. CDR3 nucleotide sequence: TGTGCCAGCTCACCACCGGGACGGAGTAATTCACCCCTCCACTTT. The genes are TRBV7-8 and TRBJ1-6; tentative D call: TRBD1 (5 bases). V lost 8 bases to trimming and J lost 6 bases, with 17 bases between them. Germline V gene sequence: CDR1 SGHVS, CDR2 FQNEAQ. This CDR3 contains 15 residues. Full variable domain (missing parts from reference TRBV7-8 and TRBJ1-6): GAGVSQSPRYKVAKRGQDVALRCDPISGHVSLFWYQQALGQGPEFLTYFQNEAQLDKSGLPSDRFFAERPEGSVSTLKIQRTQQEDSAVYLCASSPPGRSNSPLHFGNGTRLTVT.

Ten or more counts support this clonotype. The CDR3 sequence: CSAYRTGQYYEQYF. The CDR3 DNA reads as TGCAGCGCCTACCGCACGGGACAGTACTACGAGCAGTACTTC. The chain couples TRBV20-1 to TRBJ2-7; 7 positions agree with TRBD1. Germline assignment: CDR1 DFQATT and CDR2 SNEGSKA (reference sequence). CDR3 length: 14 residues.

This chain joins TRBV18 and TRBJ2-7; 9 bases line up with TRBD2. This CDR3 comprises 16 residues. V shed 2 bases, J shed 6 bases, and the junction held 11 bases outside the gene matches. Germline V gene lookup returns CDR1 KGHSH and CDR2 LQKENI. In DNA, the CDR3 is TGTGCCAGCTCACCATGGGATAGCGGGGGATCGGGCGAGCAGTACTTC. Residues: CASSPWDSGGSGEQYF.

As DNA, the CDR3 is TGTGCCAGCAGTGGCCGGGGACGAGGGCTCTCCTACGAGCAGTACTTC. Translated, it gives CASSGRGRGLSYEQYF. The J gene is TRBJ2-7, the V gene TRBV25-1; D is perhaps TRBD1 or TRBD2 (5 bases each). Trimming took 4 bases from V and 0 from J, leaving 16 bases between them. CDR3 length equals 16 residues. CDR1 and CDR2 (germline): MGHDK, SYGVNS.

The gene calls are TRBV19 and TRBJ2-6; TRBD1 agrees at 7 bases. The CDR3 runs 16 residues. From germline, CDR1 is LNHDA and CDR2 SQIVND (reference sequence). J gave up 1 base and V 7 bases, and 7 bases lay outside the gene matches. The CDR3 loop reads CASNPGTASGANVLTF. The CDR3 DNA is TGTGCCAGTAATCCCGGGACAGCTTCTGGGGCCAACGTCCTGACTTTC.

The J gene is TRBJ1-2, the V gene TRBV15; possible D gene TRBD1, 5 bases. Trimming left V 3 bases short and J 2 bases short, with 10 bases between. The CDR3 length is 14 residues. Germline lookup yields CDR1 LNHNV and CDR2 YYDKDF (reference sequence). The CDR3 DNA follows: TGTGCCACCAGCAGTCGCCGGGACAACTATGGCTACACCTTC. It specifies CATSSRRDNYGYTF. Full variable domain (rest looked up from reference TRBV15 and TRBJ1-2): DAMVIQNPRYQVTQFGKPVTLSCSQTLNHNVMYWYQQKSSQAPKLLFHYYDKDFNNEADTPDNFQSRRPNTSFCFLDIRSPGLGDTAMYLCATSSRRDNYGYTFGSGTRLTVV.

This clonotype was found many times. The J gene is TRBJ2-6, the V gene TRBV29-1, with TRBD2 identical over 9 bases. Germline CDR1 reads SQVTM; CDR2 reads ANQGSEA. The CDR3 sequence is 17 residues long. The V gene end was trimmed by 0 bases and the J gene end by 1 base; junction bases not matched to a gene: 4. The CDR3 DNA is TGCAGCGTTGAAGAGGCAGCGGGGGGATCTGGGGCCAACGTCCTGACTTTC. It specifies CSVEEAAGGSGANVLTF. The variable domain in full, completed from reference TRBV29-1 and TRBJ2-6, reads SAVISQKPSRDICQRGTSLTIQCQVDSQVTMMFWYRQQPGQSLTLIATANQGSEATYESGFVIDKFPISRPNLTFSTLTVSNMSPEDSSIYLCSVEEAAGGSGANVLTFGAGSRLTVL.

This clonotype appeared many times. This chain joins TRBV2 and TRBJ2-5; D is unresolved. V was pared by 7 bases and J by 6 bases, with 12 bases between. The CDR3 is made up of 12 amino acids. In germline, CDR1 is SNHLY, CDR2 FYNNEI. In DNA, the CDR3 is TGTGCCAGCATTTCAGTACGAAAGACCCAGTACTTC. Protein product: CASISVRKTQYF.

This clonotype has at least ten counts. The V and J genes are TRBV12-3 or TRBV12-4 and TRBJ1-2; tentative D call: TRBD1 (5 bases). The CDR3 extends over 14 amino acids. V lost 5 bases to trimming and J lost 8 bases, with 18 bases between them. CDR3 protein: CASSPRGGAVGYTF. The CDR3 coding sequence is TGTGCCAGCAGTCCCCGAGGTGGGGCGGTCGGCTACACCTTC.

The chain combines TRBV7-2 with TRBJ2-2; D could derive from TRBD1 or TRBD2 (7 bases each). Per the germline V gene, CDR1 is SGHTA and CDR2 is FQGNSA. The CDR3 loop spans 17 amino acids. Trimming took 2 bases from V and 4 from J, leaving 17 bases between them. The CDR3 bases are TGTGCCAGCAGCTTACCCCCCAGGGGGGGTATCACCGGGGAGCTGTTTTTT. It translates to CASSLPPRGGITGELFF. Based on the CDR3 plus reference TRBV7-2 and TRBJ2-2, the full variable domain is GAGVSQSPSNKVTEKGKDVELRCDPISGHTALYWYRQSLGQGLEFLIYFQGNSAPDKSGLPSDRFSAERTGGSVSTLTIQRTQQEDSAVYLCASSLPPRGGITGELFFGEGSRLTVL.

In this sample, this clonotype turned up many times. This chain uses TRBV11-2 with TRBJ2-7; no firm D call. Trimming removed 5 bases from V and 1 base from J, with 9 bases in between. The germline CDR1 and CDR2 sequences are SGHAT and FQNNGV. This CDR3 comprises 13 residues. The CDR3 here is CASSRSVSYEQYF. As DNA, the CDR3 is TGTGCCAGCAGCCGAAGCGTTTCCTACGAGCAGTACTTC.

The chain couples TRBV10-3 to TRBJ1-4, with unresolved D. The germline CDR1 and CDR2 sequences are ENHRY and SYGVKD. The CDR3 contains 14 residues. The V end lost 4 bases, the J end lost 5 bases, and 11 bases lay between the germline ends. This CDR3 is CAISARGKNEKLFF. DNA for the CDR3: TGTGCCATCAGTGCTAGAGGGAAAAATGAAAAACTGTTTTTT.

In this sample, this clonotype turned up many times. V usage is TRBV2 and J usage is TRBJ2-7; no firm D call. From germline, CDR1 is SNHLY and CDR2 FYNNEI. Trimming removed 7 bases from V and 3 bases from J, with 13 bases in between. The CDR3 covers 13 residues. CDR3 bases: TGTGCCAGCACACCCATCCAGTTCTACGAGCAGTACTTC. This translates into CASTPIQFYEQYF.

There are many counts of this clonotype. The chain uses TRBV12-3 or TRBV12-4 and TRBJ1-4; 11 bases agree with TRBD1. V trimming: 4 bases; J trimming: 7 bases; junction bases outside the gene matches: 5. This CDR3 has 15 amino acids. The CDR3 DNA follows: TGTGCCAGCAGTTCCCTGGACAGGGGGCCTGAAAAACTGTTTTTT. Translating it yields CASSSLDRGPEKLFF.

This sequence joins TRBV6-2 or TRBV6-3 and TRBJ2-7; maybe TRBD1 (5 bases). The CDR3 is made up of 15 amino acids. V lost 0 bases and J lost 0, with 9 bases in between. Germline CDR1 is MNHEY and CDR2 is SVGEGT. CDR3 sequence: CASSYSPDSSYEQYF. The CDR3 DNA is TGTGCCAGCAGTTACTCCCCCGACAGCTCCTACGAGCAGTACTTC.

J is TRBJ1-6 and V is TRBV25-1; the match to TRBD1 covers 7 bases. J gave up 10 bases and V 6 bases, and 6 bases lay outside the gene matches. The CDR3 extends over 13 amino acids. Germline loops: CDR1 MGHDK, CDR2 SYGVNS. This CDR3 is CASRKTGSSPLHF. The CDR3 DNA sequence: TGTGCCAGCAGGAAGACAGGGTCCTCACCCCTCCACTTT.

This clonotype was detected many times. CDR3 region: CATSRDSEPTTNEKLFF. The CDR3 coding sequence is TGTGCCACCAGCAGAGACAGCGAACCGACAACTAATGAAAAACTGTTTTTT. The chain recombines TRBV15 with TRBJ1-4; D unclear. The CDR3 length is 17 residues. The V gene's germline CDR1 is LNHNV and CDR2 YYDKDF (reference sequence). Between the trimmed V and J ends, which lost 0 bases and 0 bases, there was a span of 11 bases.

At least ten counts were recorded for this clonotype. V and J are TRBV20-1 and TRBJ2-7, with 9 bases fitting TRBD1. Germline CDR1 DFQATT, CDR2 SNEGSKA (reference sequence). The CDR3 extends over 13 amino acids. J lost 3 bases, V lost 6 bases, and 6 bases had no gene match. CDR3 nucleotide sequence: TGCAGTGCCCGGGACAGGGTTGACTACGAGCAGTACTTC. Protein: CSARDRVDYEQYF.

In the case of this clonotype: This could be a read error, since a much larger clone is one nucleotide away. This chain connects TRBV5-4 to TRBJ1-1; maybe TRBD1 (5 bases). Per germline, CDR1 SGHNT and CDR2 YYREEE (reference sequence). This CDR3 spans 12 amino acids. The CDR3 loop is CASSFRQREALF. CDR3 bases: TGTGCCAGCAGCTTTAGACAGCGTGAAGCTCTCTTT.

This clonotype was detected only a few times. This rearrangement joins TRBV4-1 to TRBJ1-4, with D uncertain. Germline CDR1 is MGHRA and CDR2 is YSYEKL. The CDR3 sequence is 12 residues long. Deletions cut 2 bases from V and 16 bases from J, with 14 bases between. CDR3 protein: CASSQPGEGRFF. As DNA, the CDR3 is TGCGCCAGCAGCCAACCGGGCGAAGGACGGTTTTTT.

In its sample, this clonotype was seen many times. The J gene is TRBJ2-7, the V gene TRBV24-1, with D uncertain. The CDR3 is made up of 11 amino acids. CDR1 is KGHDR, CDR2 SFDVKD, per germline. The germline V and J ends were trimmed by 10 bases and 3 bases, with 9 bases remaining between them. CDR3: CATPIDYEQYF. The CDR3 coding sequence is TGTGCCACTCCAATCGACTACGAGCAGTACTTC.

In its sample, this clonotype was seen many times. The chain uses TRBV15 and TRBJ1-4, with a possible D match to TRBD1 (5 bases). This CDR3 comprises 16 residues. Germline V CDR1 and CDR2: LNHNV, YYDKDF (reference sequence). The germline V and J ends were trimmed by 3 bases and 4 bases, with 15 bases remaining between them. The CDR3 loop is CATSSSTGPINEKLFF. The CDR3 coding sequence is TGTGCCACCAGCAGTAGCACAGGACCAATTAATGAAAAACTGTTTTTT.

Remarks on this clonotype: This may be a read error, as it is one base from a much larger clone. Here the CDR3 DNA reads TGTGCCAGCAGTGAAAATTCGAGGTCCTACGAGCAGTACTTC. Translation gives CASSENSRSYEQYF. The chain links TRBV2 to TRBJ2-7; no clear D. This CDR3 spans 14 amino acids. CDR1 SNHLY and CDR2 FYNNEI come from the germline V gene. V lost 2 bases, J lost 1 base, and 9 bases lay in between.

The chain recombines TRBV10-3 with TRBJ1-6; 7 nucleotides align to TRBD1. The V gene's germline CDR1 is ENHRY and CDR2 SYGVKD. J was trimmed by 7 bases and V by 2 bases; bases with no gene match: 2. The CDR3 contains 14 residues. The CDR3 bases are TGTGCCATCAGTGAGACAGGGGTGAATTCACCCCTCCACTTT. Translation: CAISETGVNSPLHF.

The sample holds many counts of this clonotype. The chain employs TRBV7-3 and TRBJ2-2, with 8 bases aligning to TRBD1. The CDR3 covers 13 residues. Germline assignment: CDR1 SGHTA and CDR2 FQGTGA. V was pared by 4 bases and J by 7 bases, with 2 bases of the junction left unmatched. The CDR3 coding sequence is TGTGCCAGCAGCTCCGGACAGGGCGGGGAGCTGTTTTTT. This translates into CASSSGQGGELFF.

About this clonotype itself: The CDR3 does not close with the conserved phenylalanine or tryptophan, likely indicating a read error. CDR3 loop: CASRPQTGFQETQYL. CDR3 nucleotide sequence: TGTGCCAGCAGACCTCAGACAGGTTTCCAAGAGACCCAGTACCTC. The genes are TRBV27 and TRBJ2-5, with a weak D call TRBD1 (6 bases). Trimming left V 6 bases short and J 1 base short, with 15 bases between. The length of the CDR3 is 15 residues. Germline-derived CDR1 and CDR2 are MNHEY and SMNVEV (reference sequence).

This clonotype was detected once. V usage is TRBV7-9 and J usage is TRBJ2-7, with 8 positions matching TRBD1. Germline lookup yields CDR1 SEHNR and CDR2 FQNEAQ (reference sequence). Trimming took 5 bases from V and 8 from J; bases not matched to a gene: 14. The CDR3 covers 15 residues. The CDR3, as DNA: TGTGCCAGCAGCCCAAGGACAGGGAGTCGGCCCCAGCAGTACTTC. The encoded protein is CASSPRTGSRPQQYF.

In this sample, this clonotype turned up a few times. The rearrangement links TRBV30 to TRBJ1-3; D is perhaps TRBD1 (6 bases). The CDR3 consists of 13 residues. With 4 bases removed from V and 3 bases from J, the gap between germline ends came to 10 bases. Looked up from germline, CDR1 is GTSNPN and CDR2 is SVGIG (reference sequence). The CDR3 DNA sequence: TGTGCCTGGACTGGGGGCTTTGGAAACACCATATATTTT. It is translated as CAWTGGFGNTIYF.